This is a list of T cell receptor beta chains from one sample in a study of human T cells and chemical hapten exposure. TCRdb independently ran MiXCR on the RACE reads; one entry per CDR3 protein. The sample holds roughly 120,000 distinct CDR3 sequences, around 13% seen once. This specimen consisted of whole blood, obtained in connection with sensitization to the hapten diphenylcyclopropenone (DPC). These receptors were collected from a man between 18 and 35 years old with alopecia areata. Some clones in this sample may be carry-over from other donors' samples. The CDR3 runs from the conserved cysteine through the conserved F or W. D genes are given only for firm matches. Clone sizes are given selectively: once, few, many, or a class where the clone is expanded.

cdr3_aa: CASSQGQGKYF; cdr3_nt: TGCGCCAGCAGCCAGGGACAGGGGAAGTATTTT; j_call: TRBJ2-3; cdr3_length: 11; clone_size: .; d_call: TRBD1; v_call: TRBV4-1
cdr3_aa: CASSYGDNEQFF; cdr3_nt: TGTGCCAGCAGTTATGGGGATAATGAGCAGTTCTTC; j_call: TRBJ2-1; cdr3_length: 12; clone_size: few; d_call: .; v_call: TRBV6-5
cdr3_aa: CASSTSGGEGEQYF; cdr3_nt: TGTGCCAGCAGTACAAGCGGGGGGGAAGGAGAGCAGTACTTC; j_call: TRBJ2-7; cdr3_length: 14; clone_size: few; d_call: TRBD2; v_call: TRBV28
cdr3_aa: CASSLTTGDQPQHF; cdr3_nt: TGTGCCAGCTCACTAACGACAGGGGATCAGCCCCAGCATTTT; j_call: TRBJ1-5; cdr3_length: 14; clone_size: .; d_call: TRBD1; v_call: TRBV18
cdr3_aa: CASSDPGGQETQYF; cdr3_nt: TGTGCCAGCAGCGATCCAGGGGGGCAAGAGACCCAGTACTTC; j_call: TRBJ2-5; cdr3_length: 14; clone_size: .; d_call: .; v_call: TRBV7-6
cdr3_aa: CASSQVKTGGEGEQYF; cdr3_nt: TGCGCCAGCAGCCAAGTTAAGACGGGGGGTGAGGGCGAGCAGTACTTC; j_call: TRBJ2-7; cdr3_length: 16; clone_size: few; d_call: TRBD2; v_call: TRBV4-3
cdr3_aa: CASSLAIGSGGPYNEQFF; cdr3_nt: TGCGCCAGCAGCTTGGCCATTGGTAGCGGGGGACCCTACAATGAGCAGTTCTTC; j_call: TRBJ2-1; cdr3_length: 18; clone_size: .; d_call: TRBD2; v_call: TRBV5-1
cdr3_aa: CASSLRGTNTEAFF; cdr3_nt: TGTGCCAGCAGCTTAAGAGGAACGAACACTGAAGCTTTCTTT; j_call: TRBJ1-1; cdr3_length: 14; clone_size: few; d_call: .; v_call: TRBV7-6
cdr3_aa: CASSPRPGTGYTF; cdr3_nt: TGTGCCAGCAGCCCTCGTCCGGGTACTGGCTACACCTTC; j_call: TRBJ1-2; cdr3_length: 13; clone_size: few; d_call: .; v_call: TRBV7-6
cdr3_aa: CASSLDRGSETQYF; cdr3_nt: TGTGCCAGCAGCTTAGACAGGGGTAGCGAGACCCAGTACTTC; j_call: TRBJ2-5; cdr3_length: 14; clone_size: few; d_call: .; v_call: TRBV11-2
cdr3_aa: CASSQTGFDTNEKLFF; cdr3_nt: TGTGCCAGCAGTCAAACAGGGTTTGATACTAATGAAAAACTGTTTTTT; j_call: TRBJ1-4; cdr3_length: 16; clone_size: .; d_call: .; v_call: TRBV5-5
cdr3_aa: CISVSEASAGSSTDTQYF; cdr3_nt: .; j_call: TRBJ2-3; cdr3_length: 18; clone_size: few; d_call: .; v_call: TRBV7-5
cdr3_aa: CASSYYGRGGTEAFF; cdr3_nt: TGTGCCAGCAGTTACTACGGCCGCGGGGGCACTGAAGCTTTCTTT; j_call: TRBJ1-1; cdr3_length: 15; clone_size: .; d_call: .; v_call: TRBV6-5
cdr3_aa: CASSYPGQGRKNTEAFF; cdr3_nt: TGTGCCAGCAGTTACCCGGGACAGGGAAGAAAGAACACTGAAGCTTTCTTT; j_call: TRBJ1-1; cdr3_length: 17; clone_size: .; d_call: TRBD1; v_call: TRBV6-6
cdr3_aa: CASSPAGSQPQHF; cdr3_nt: TGTGCCAGCTCACCCGCAGGGAGTCAGCCCCAGCATTTT; j_call: TRBJ1-5; cdr3_length: 13; clone_size: .; d_call: .; v_call: TRBV18